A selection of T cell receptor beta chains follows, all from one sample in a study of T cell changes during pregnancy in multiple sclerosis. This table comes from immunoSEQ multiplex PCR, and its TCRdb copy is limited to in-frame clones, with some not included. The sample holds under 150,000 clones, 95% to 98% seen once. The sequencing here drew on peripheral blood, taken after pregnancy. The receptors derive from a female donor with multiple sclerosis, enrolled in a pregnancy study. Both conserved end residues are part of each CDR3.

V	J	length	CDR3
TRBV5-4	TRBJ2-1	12	CASSLEGNEQFF
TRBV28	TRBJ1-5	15	CASRLDRRGNQPQHF
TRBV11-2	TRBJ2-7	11	CASGGSYEQYF
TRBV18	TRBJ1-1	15	CASSHRTAMNTEAFF
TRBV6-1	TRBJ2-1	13	CASSNLAHNEQFF
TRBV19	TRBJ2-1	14	CASSSPPLDNEQFF
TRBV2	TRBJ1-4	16	CASSDRGRTTNEKLFF
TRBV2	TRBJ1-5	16	CASSEIAGLPNQPQHF
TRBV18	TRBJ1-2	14	CASSGDRGRHGYTF
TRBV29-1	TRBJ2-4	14	CSGINRGPGNIQYF
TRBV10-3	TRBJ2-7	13	CAIKEREGHEQYF
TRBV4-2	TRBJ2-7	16	CASSQGLLAGPYEQYF
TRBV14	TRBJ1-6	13	CASSQQGGSPLHF
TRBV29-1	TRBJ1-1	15	CSVEDLGQGGTEAFF
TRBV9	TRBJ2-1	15	CASSVGLAGGNEQFF
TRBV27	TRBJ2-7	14	CASSFRTATYEQYF
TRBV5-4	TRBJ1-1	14	CASSLDRVNTEAFF
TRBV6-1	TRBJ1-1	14	CASSEYRGGTEAFF
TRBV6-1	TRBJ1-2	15	CASSLRGQGLDGYTF
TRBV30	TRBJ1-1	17	CAWSYPRTGVMNTEAFF
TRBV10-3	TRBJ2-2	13	CAISRQGPGELFF
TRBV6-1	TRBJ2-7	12	CASKTGGYEQYF
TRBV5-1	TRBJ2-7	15	CASRPDGTGVFEQYF
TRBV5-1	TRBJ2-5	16	CASSPGTSGRVETQYF
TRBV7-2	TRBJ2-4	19	CASSQLGTTRGRAKNIQYF
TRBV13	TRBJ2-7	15	CASSWQGRGAPEQYF
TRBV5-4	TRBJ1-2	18	CASSLAGTGGSFANGYTF
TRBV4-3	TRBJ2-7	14	CASSPTTGAYEQYF
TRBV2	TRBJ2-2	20	CASSEEQGQARRRATGELFF
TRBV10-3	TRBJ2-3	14	CATRGDTGTDTQYF
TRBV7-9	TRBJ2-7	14	CASSPRAGTDEQYF
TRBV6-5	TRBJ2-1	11	CAPPFHNEQFF
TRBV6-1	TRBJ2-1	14	CASSEIMRYNEQFF
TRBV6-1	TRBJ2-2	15	CASSEGVGGVRELFF
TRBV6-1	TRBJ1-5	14	CASSGDSGNQPQHF
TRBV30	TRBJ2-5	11	CAWSVRETQYF
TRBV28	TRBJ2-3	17	CASSPSQGLFSADTQYF
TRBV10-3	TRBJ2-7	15	CAISETSGGSYEQYF
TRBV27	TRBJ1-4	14	CASSPGQPNEKLFF
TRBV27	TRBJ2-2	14	CASSLDEVTGELFF
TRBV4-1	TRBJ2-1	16	CASSPQSGSSYNEQFF
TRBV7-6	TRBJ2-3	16	CASSLGANTHTDTQYF
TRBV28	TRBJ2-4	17	CASSLGQIARAKNIQYF
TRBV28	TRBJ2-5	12	CASSWNRETQYF
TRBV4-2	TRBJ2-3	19	CASSQDSFRAGTSTDTQYF
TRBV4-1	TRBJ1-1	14	CASSQVPSGTEAFF